Below are 3 T cell receptor beta chains sequenced from a single sample in a study of control samples from healthy donors and cancer patients. Method: immunoSEQ multiplex PCR; TCRdb's copy keeps in-frame clones and lacks some. The sample includes 95,000 to 100,000 clones, roughly 90% seen only once; the top ten take 7.8%. Source material: blood. The receptor set was obtained from a man aged 25 to 45 in good health.

This clone was counted once. The rearrangement links TRBV27 to TRBJ1-2; 8 bases agree with TRBD1. V lost 5 bases and J lost 6; bases outside the gene matches: 5. The length of the CDR3 is 13 residues. The V gene's germline CDR1 is MNHEY and CDR2 SMNVEV (reference sequence). The CDR3 reads CASSPTGVDGYTF. CDR3 coding DNA: TGTGCCAGCAGTCCGACAGGGGTTGATGGCTACACCTTC.

CDR3 residues: CASSLRRGPYEQYF. The CDR3 region has the DNA TGTGCCAGCAGTTTAAGGCGGGGACCCTACGAGCAGTACTTC. This sequence joins TRBV28 and TRBJ2-7; D may be TRBD2 (6 bases). The germline gives CDR1 MDHEN, CDR2 SYDVKM. The length of the CDR3 is 14 residues. The V end lost 2 bases, the J end lost 2 bases, and 10 bases lay between the germline ends.

CDR3 nucleotide sequence: TGTGCCAGCAGCTTGAAACCCCACCTAGCGGGGTACTACGAGCAGTACTTC. It is translated as CASSLKPHLAGYYEQYF. The gene calls are TRBV7-2 and TRBJ2-7, with TRBD2 identical over 9 bases. Per the germline V gene, CDR1 is SGHTA and CDR2 is FQGNSA. Germline trimming cut 3 bases from V and 3 bases from J; bases unmatched to any gene: 12. The CDR3 extends over 17 amino acids.